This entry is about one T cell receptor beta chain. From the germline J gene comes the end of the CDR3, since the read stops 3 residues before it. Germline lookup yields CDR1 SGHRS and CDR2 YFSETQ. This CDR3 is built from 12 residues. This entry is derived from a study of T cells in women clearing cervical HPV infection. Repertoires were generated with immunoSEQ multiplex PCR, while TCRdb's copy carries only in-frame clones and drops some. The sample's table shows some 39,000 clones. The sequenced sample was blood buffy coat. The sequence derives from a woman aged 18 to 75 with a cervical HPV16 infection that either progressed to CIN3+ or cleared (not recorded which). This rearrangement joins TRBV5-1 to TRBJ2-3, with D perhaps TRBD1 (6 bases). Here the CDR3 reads CASSRDNQPQYF. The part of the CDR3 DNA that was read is TGCGCCAGCAGCCGGGACAATCAGCCG.